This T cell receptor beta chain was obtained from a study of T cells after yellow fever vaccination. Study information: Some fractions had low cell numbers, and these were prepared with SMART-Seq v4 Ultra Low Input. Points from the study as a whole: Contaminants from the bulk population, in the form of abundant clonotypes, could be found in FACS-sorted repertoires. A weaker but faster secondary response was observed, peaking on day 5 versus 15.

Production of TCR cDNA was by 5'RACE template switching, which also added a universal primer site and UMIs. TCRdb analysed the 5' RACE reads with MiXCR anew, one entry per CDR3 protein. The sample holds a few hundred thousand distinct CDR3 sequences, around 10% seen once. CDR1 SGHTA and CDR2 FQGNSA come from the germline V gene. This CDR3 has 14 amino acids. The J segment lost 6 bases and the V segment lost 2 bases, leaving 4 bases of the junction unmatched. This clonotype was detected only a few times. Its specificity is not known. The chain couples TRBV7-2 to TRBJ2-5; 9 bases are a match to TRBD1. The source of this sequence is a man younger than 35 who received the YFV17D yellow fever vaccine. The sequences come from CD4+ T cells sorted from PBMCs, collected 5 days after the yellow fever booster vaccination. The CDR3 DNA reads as TGTGCCAGCAGCTTACCGGGACAGGGCCAGACCCAGTACTTC. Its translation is CASSLPGQGQTQYF.